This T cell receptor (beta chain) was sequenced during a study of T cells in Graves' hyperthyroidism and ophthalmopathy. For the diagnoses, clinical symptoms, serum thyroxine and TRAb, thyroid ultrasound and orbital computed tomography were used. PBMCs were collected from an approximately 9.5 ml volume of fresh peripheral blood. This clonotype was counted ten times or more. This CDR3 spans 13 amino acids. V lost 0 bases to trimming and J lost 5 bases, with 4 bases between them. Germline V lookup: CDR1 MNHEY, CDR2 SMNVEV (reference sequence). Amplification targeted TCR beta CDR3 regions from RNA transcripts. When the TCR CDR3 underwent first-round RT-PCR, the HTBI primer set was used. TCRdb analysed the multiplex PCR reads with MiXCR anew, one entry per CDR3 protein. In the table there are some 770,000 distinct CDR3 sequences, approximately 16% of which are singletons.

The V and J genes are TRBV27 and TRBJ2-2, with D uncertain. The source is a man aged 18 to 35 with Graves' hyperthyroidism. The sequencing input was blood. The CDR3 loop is CASSLSLTGELFF. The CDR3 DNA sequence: TGTGCCAGCAGTTTATCCTTGACCGGGGAGCTGTTTTTT.